What follows are 24 T cell receptor beta chains derived from one specimen sequenced in a study of blood T cell repertoires in COVID-19. Assay used: immunoSEQ multiplex PCR; TCRdb lists only in-frame clones, some missing. The sample holds more than 250,000 clones; 80% to 90% are singletons and the top ten take 1%. The sequencing sample was made of peripheral blood. These receptors all stem from a man aged 45 to 65 with active or convalescent COVID-19.

This chain joins TRBV9 and TRBJ1-1; 9 bases match TRBD1. The CDR3 is 16 amino acids. Looked up from germline, CDR1 is SGDLS and CDR2 is YYNGEE. Trimming at V came to 4 bases and at J to 3 bases, leaving 10 bases not matched to a gene. The CDR3 nucleotides read TGTGCCAGCAGCTCGTCCCGGGACAGGGTTGACACTGAAGCTTTCTTT. Protein: CASSSSRDRVDTEAFF.

This clone appeared many times. The chain recombines TRBV7-6 with TRBJ2-2, with D perhaps TRBD2 (7 bases). The CDR3 length is 14 residues. V lost 8 bases and J lost 4, with 14 bases in between. CDR1 is SGHVS and CDR2 is FNYEAQ in the germline V gene. The CDR3 nucleotides are TGTGCCAGCGGGGGGGCGTTATCCACCGGGGAGCTGTTTTTT. Amino acids: CASGGALSTGELFF.

The chain recombines TRBV7-2 with TRBJ2-7; 8 positions agree with TRBD1. V gave up 5 bases and J gave up 5 bases; unmatched junction bases: 5. The CDR3 is 13 amino acids. From germline, CDR1 is SGHTA and CDR2 FQGNSA. The CDR3 region has the DNA TGTGCCAGCAGCCGCACAGGGGGGCACGAGCAGTACTTC. This codes for CASSRTGGHEQYF.

This clone has a single count. The chain employs TRBV7-2 and TRBJ1-2, with 7 nucleotides matching TRBD1. Germline loops: CDR1 SGHTA, CDR2 FQGNSA. V dropped 7 bases and J dropped 1; count of bases not matched to a gene: 6. The CDR3 covers 14 residues. The chain's CDR3 is CASTGGQLNYGYTF. The CDR3 nucleotides read TGTGCCAGCACTGGGGGACAGCTTAACTATGGCTACACCTTC.

The chain carries TRBV7-8 and TRBJ2-7, with TRBD2 identical over 9 bases. CDR3 length: 17 amino acids. Unmatched junction bases numbered 10, after V lost 2 bases and J lost 2 bases. Germline V gene data show CDR1 as SGHVS and CDR2 as FQNEAQ. DNA for the CDR3: TGTGCCAGCAGCTTAACAGGTCCTCCTAGCGGGGCCTACGAGCAGTACTTC. Translating it yields CASSLTGPPSGAYEQYF.

This chain links TRBV5-6 with TRBJ2-1; 8 bases fit TRBD1. CDR1 SGHDT and CDR2 YYEEEE come from the germline V gene. The CDR3 contains 17 residues. Trimming at V came to 4 bases and at J to 1 base, leaving 10 bases not matched to a gene. CDR3: CASSLDRASLSYNEQFF. CDR3 nucleotides: TGTGCCAGCAGCCTGGACAGGGCGAGCCTATCCTACAATGAGCAGTTCTTC.

V gene TRBV2 combines with J gene TRBJ2-3; 7 bases align to TRBD2. Unmatched junction bases numbered 7, after V lost 4 bases and J lost 3 bases. This CDR3 is built from 15 residues. CDR1 is SNHLY and CDR2 is FYNNEI in the germline V gene. The CDR3 spells CASSVSGIGTDTQYF. As DNA, the CDR3 is TGTGCCAGCAGTGTGAGCGGGATAGGTACAGATACGCAGTATTTT. Using reference TRBV2 and TRBJ2-3 for the parts outside the CDR3, the full variable domain is EPEVTQTPSHQVTQMGQEVILRCVPISNHLYFYWYRQILGQKVEFLVSFYNNEISEKSEIFDDQFSVERPDGSNFTLKIRSTKLEDSAMYFCASSVSGIGTDTQYFGPGTRLTVL.

This chain links TRBV5-3 with TRBJ1-3, with no clear D. TRBV5-3 is flagged as an ORF with uncertain function. Trimming took 2 bases from V and 0 from J, leaving 12 bases between them. This CDR3 contains 16 residues. The chain's CDR3 is CARSFGVQYSGNTIYF. The CDR3, as DNA: TGTGCCAGAAGCTTCGGGGTACAGTACTCTGGAAACACCATATATTTT.

The chain has TRBV19 and TRBJ2-7, with TRBD1 identical over 11 bases. The CDR3 consists of 15 residues. The germline V gene has CDR1 LNHDA and CDR2 SQIVND (reference sequence). The junction had 5 bases not matched to a gene; V was cut back by 4 bases and J by 3 bases. CDR3 region: CASSSGQGAGYEQYF. The DNA of the CDR3 is TGTGCCAGTAGTAGTGGACAGGGGGCGGGCTACGAGCAGTACTTC.

The chain's CDR3 is CAWMLSGGYGYTF. CDR3 sequence (DNA): TGTGCCTGGATGTTGAGCGGGGGCTATGGCTACACCTTC. The rearrangement uses TRBV30 and TRBJ1-2, with D maybe TRBD1 (5 bases). Per germline, CDR1 GTSNPN and CDR2 SVGIG (reference sequence). This CDR3 contains 13 residues. V lost 4 bases and J 4 bases, leaving 13 bases between the germline ends. The variable domain in full, completed from reference TRBV30 and TRBJ1-2, reads SQTIHQWPATLVQPVGSPLSLECTVEGTSNPNLYWYRQAAGRGLQLLFYSVGIGQISSEVPQNLSASRPQDRQFILSSKKLLLSDSGFYLCAWMLSGGYGYTFGSGTRLTVV.

This chain joins TRBV7-9 and TRBJ1-1; no reliable D call. The CDR3 loop spans 14 amino acids. V was clipped by 4 bases and J by 3 bases, with 12 bases between them. From germline, CDR1 is SEHNR and CDR2 FQNEAQ (reference sequence). The CDR3 reads CASSSAGSHTEAFF. The CDR3 nucleotides are TGTGCCAGCAGCTCCGCGGGGTCCCACACTGAAGCTTTCTTT.

The rearrangement uses TRBV15 and TRBJ2-1; 7 bases map to TRBD2. Looked up from germline, CDR1 is LNHNV and CDR2 is YYDKDF (reference sequence). The junction had 8 bases not matched to a gene; V was cut back by 5 bases and J by 7 bases. The CDR3 is made up of 14 amino acids. CDR3 coding DNA: TGTGCCACCAGCGGGCCGGGACTAACGAATGAGCAGTTCTTC. It codes for CATSGPGLTNEQFF.

The gene calls are TRBV28 and TRBJ1-3, with TRBD1 as a possible D gene (6 bases). V lost 2 bases, J lost 1 base, and 12 bases lay in between. This CDR3 comprises 16 residues. Germline V gene lookup returns CDR1 MDHEN and CDR2 SYDVKM. In nucleotides, the CDR3 is TGTGCCAGCAGTTTAGGCGGGGGCGCTTCTGGAAACACCATATATTTT. This codes for CASSLGGGASGNTIYF.

The chain carries TRBV9 and TRBJ1-1; no clear D gene. Trimming took 3 bases from V and 7 from J, leaving 16 bases between them. Germline V gene lookup returns CDR1 SGDLS and CDR2 YYNGEE. CDR3 length: 14 amino acids. The CDR3 here is CASSGRVGSGEAFF. The CDR3 DNA reads TGTGCCAGCAGCGGACGTGTTGGGTCAGGTGAAGCTTTCTTT.

This clone showed up just a few times. This chain connects TRBV12-3 or TRBV12-4 to TRBJ1-5, with TRBD1 as a possible D gene (5 bases). CDR3 length: 13 residues. V lost 3 bases to trimming and J lost 5 bases, with 8 bases between them. CDR3 sequence (DNA): TGTGCCAGCAGTTTTCTACAGGATCAGCCCCAGCATTTT. This encodes CASSFLQDQPQHF.

This chain joins TRBV12-2 and TRBJ1-5; TRBD1, as called in the table, went unchecked against the DNA. TRBV12-2 is designated a pseudogene. The CDR3 loop spans 16 amino acids. CDR3 sequence: CASRPRRARGRQPQHF. CDR3 DNA sequence: TGTGCAAGTCGCCCCCGTCGGGCCAGGGGCAGGCAGCCCCAGCATTTT.

The V and J genes are TRBV28 and TRBJ1-1; possibly TRBD1 for D (5 bases). Germline lookup yields CDR1 MDHEN and CDR2 SYDVKM. The CDR3 totals 12 residues. With 1 base removed from V and 8 bases from J, the gap between germline ends came to 8 bases. For the CDR3, the DNA is TGTGCCAGCAGTTTATCGGCAGGGGAAGCTTTCTTT. Translation gives CASSLSAGEAFF.

This chain links TRBV5-1 with TRBJ2-7, with 9 bases that match TRBD1. V shed 3 bases, J shed 3 bases, and the junction held 7 bases outside the gene matches. The germline V gene has CDR1 SGHRS and CDR2 YFSETQ. This CDR3 has 15 amino acids. This CDR3 reads CASSSGTGNNYEQYF. CDR3 coding DNA: TGCGCCAGCAGCTCCGGGACAGGGAACAACTACGAGCAGTACTTC.

The V call is TRBV19, the J call TRBJ1-6; the D is unclear. Germline loops: CDR1 LNHDA, CDR2 SQIVND (reference sequence). The V gene lost 4 bases and the J gene lost 4 bases, with 8 bases spanning the gap. This CDR3 comprises 14 residues. The CDR3 region is CASSNPTYNSPLHF. CDR3 sequence (DNA): TGTGCCAGTAGTAACCCGACTTATAATTCACCCCTCCACTTT.

The rearrangement links TRBV14 to TRBJ1-2; possibly TRBD1 for D (6 bases). Between the trimmed V and J ends, which lost 4 bases and 0 bases, there was a span of 12 bases. Germline CDR1 and CDR2: SGHDN and FVKESK. The CDR3 has 15 amino acids. In nucleotides, the CDR3 is TGTGCCAGCAGCCTTACAGGGCGGACTAACTATGGCTACACCTTC. Translation gives CASSLTGRTNYGYTF.

In this sample, this clone turned up once. The V gene is TRBV7-9, the J gene TRBJ1-5; D not certain. The CDR3 has 14 amino acids. Looked up from germline, CDR1 is SEHNR and CDR2 is FQNEAQ (reference sequence). Deletions cut 3 bases from V and 5 bases from J, with 11 bases between. The CDR3 sequence: CASSFDTLYQPQHF. The CDR3 coding sequence is TGTGCCAGCAGCTTCGACACGCTTTATCAGCCCCAGCATTTT.

The rearrangement links TRBV28 to TRBJ1-2; 7 positions agree with TRBD1. The CDR3 extends over 15 amino acids. V was pared by 1 base and J by 5 bases, with 7 bases of the junction left unmatched. Germline V gene sequence: CDR1 MDHEN, CDR2 SYDVKM. The CDR3 coding sequence is TGTGCCAGCAGTTTATTAGGGGGCGTTGATTATGGCTACACCTTC. This sequence encodes CASSLLGGVDYGYTF.

V is TRBV6-1 and J is TRBJ1-3; 7 bases are shared with TRBD1. V shed 2 bases, J shed 0 bases, and the junction held 10 bases outside the gene matches. In germline, CDR1 is MNHNS, CDR2 SASEGT. The CDR3 is 18 amino acids. CDR3 coding DNA: TGTGCCAGCAGTGAAACCATTCCGGGACAGAGCTCTGGAAACACCATATATTTT. The encoded protein is CASSETIPGQSSGNTIYF.

The chain joins TRBV7-9 to TRBJ2-7, with a weak D call TRBD1 (6 bases). Between the trimmed V and J ends, which lost 4 bases and 2 bases, there was a span of 6 bases. The CDR3 has 12 residues. Germline CDR1 reads SEHNR; CDR2 reads FQNEAQ (reference sequence). The CDR3 DNA follows: TGTGCCAGCAGCTGGACAGCCTACGAGCAGTACTTC. Protein sequence: CASSWTAYEQYF.